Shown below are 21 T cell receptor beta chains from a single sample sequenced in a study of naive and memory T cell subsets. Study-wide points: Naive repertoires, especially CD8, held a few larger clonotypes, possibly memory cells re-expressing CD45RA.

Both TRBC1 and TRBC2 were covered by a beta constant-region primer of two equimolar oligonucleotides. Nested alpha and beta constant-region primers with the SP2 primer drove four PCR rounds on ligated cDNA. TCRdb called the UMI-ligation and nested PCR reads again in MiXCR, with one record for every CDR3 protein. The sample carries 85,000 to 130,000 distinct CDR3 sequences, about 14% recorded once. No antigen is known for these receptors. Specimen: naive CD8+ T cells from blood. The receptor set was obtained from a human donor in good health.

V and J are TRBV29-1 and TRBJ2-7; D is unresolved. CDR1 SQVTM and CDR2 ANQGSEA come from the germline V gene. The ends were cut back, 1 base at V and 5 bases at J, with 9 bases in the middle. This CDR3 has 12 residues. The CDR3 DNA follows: TGCAGCGTTGAAGTCGCTTACAACGAGCAGTACTTC. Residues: CSVEVAYNEQYF.

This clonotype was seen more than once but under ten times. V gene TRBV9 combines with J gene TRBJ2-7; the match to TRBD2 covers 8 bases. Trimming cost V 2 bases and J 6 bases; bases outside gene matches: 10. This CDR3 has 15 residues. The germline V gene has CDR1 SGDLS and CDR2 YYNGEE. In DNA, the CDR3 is TGTGCCAGCAGCGTCGGGTTAGCGGGATCCAGCGAGCAGTACTTC. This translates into CASSVGLAGSSEQYF. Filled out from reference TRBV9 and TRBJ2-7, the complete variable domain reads DSGVTQTPKHLITATGQRVTLRCSPRSGDLSVYWYQQSLDQGLQFLIQYYNGEERAKGNILERFSAQQFPDLHSELNLSSLELGDSALYFCASSVGLAGSSEQYFGPGTRLTVT.

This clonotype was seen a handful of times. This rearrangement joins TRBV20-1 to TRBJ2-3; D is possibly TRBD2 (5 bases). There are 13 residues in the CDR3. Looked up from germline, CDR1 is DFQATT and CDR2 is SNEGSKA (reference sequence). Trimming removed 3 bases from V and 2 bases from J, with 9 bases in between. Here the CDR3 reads CSARTGNTDTQYF. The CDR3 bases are TGCAGTGCTAGGACGGGGAACACAGATACGCAGTATTTT.

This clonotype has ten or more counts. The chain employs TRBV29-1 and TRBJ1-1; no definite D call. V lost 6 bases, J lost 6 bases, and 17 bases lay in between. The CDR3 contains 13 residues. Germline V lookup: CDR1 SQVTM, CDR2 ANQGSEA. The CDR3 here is CSVRTQSGPEAFF. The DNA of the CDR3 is TGCAGCGTCAGGACTCAAAGCGGCCCTGAAGCTTTCTTT.

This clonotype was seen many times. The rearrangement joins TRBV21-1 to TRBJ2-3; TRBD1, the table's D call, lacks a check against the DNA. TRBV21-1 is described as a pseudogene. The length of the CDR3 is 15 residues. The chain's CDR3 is CASTRNRVRTDTQYF. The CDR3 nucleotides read TGTGCCAGCACTAGAAACAGGGTTCGCACAGATACGCAGTATTTT.

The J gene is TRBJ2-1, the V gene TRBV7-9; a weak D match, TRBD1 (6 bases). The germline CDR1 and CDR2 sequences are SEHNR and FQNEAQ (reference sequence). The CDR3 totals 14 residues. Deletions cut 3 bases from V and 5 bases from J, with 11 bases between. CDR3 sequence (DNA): TGTGCCAGCAGCTTGATAACAGGGCACAATGAGCAGTTCTTC. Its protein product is CASSLITGHNEQFF.

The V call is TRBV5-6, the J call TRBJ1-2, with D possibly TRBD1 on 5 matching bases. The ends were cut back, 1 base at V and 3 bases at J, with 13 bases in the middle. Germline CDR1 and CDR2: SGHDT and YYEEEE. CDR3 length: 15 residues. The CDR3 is CASSLWAGIHYGYTF. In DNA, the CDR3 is TGTGCCAGCAGCTTGTGGGCAGGGATCCACTATGGCTACACCTTC.

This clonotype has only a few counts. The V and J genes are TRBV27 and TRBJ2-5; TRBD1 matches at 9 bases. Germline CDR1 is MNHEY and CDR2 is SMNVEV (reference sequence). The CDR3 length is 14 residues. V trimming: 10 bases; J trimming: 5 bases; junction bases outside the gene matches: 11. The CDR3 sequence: CATGGQGFRETQYF. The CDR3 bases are TGTGCCACCGGGGGACAGGGTTTCAGGGAGACCCAGTACTTC.

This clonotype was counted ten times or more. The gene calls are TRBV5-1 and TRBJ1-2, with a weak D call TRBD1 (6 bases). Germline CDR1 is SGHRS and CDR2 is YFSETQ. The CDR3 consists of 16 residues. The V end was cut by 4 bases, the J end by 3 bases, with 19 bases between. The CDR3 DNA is TGCGCCAGCAGCCTGACTCGGGGGGCGCGGGACTATGGCTACACCTTC. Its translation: CASSLTRGARDYGYTF.

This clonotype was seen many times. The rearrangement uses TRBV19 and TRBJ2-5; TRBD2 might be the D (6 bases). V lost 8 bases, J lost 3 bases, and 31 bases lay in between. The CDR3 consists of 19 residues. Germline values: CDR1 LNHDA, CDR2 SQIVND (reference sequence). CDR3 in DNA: TGTGCCAGTTGCCCCAGGGATTGGTGGCCCATCGGAGGGGAAGAGACCCAGTACTTC. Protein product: CASCPRDWWPIGGEETQYF.

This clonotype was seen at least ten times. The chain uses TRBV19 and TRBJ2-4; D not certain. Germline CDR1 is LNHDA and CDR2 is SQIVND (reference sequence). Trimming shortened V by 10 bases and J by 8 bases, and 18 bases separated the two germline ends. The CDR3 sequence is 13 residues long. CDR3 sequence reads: CATALGSPDIQYF. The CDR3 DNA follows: TGTGCCACCGCCCTGGGGTCGCCGGACATTCAGTACTTC.

The CDR3 loop reads CASSPLLENNEQFF. In DNA, the CDR3 is TGTGCCAGCAGCCCCCTTCTCGAGAACAATGAGCAGTTCTTC. This chain joins TRBV7-9 and TRBJ2-1; D is unresolved. The CDR3 sequence is 14 residues long. In germline, CDR1 is SEHNR, CDR2 FQNEAQ (reference sequence). V was trimmed by 5 bases and J by 5 bases, leaving 13 bases between them.

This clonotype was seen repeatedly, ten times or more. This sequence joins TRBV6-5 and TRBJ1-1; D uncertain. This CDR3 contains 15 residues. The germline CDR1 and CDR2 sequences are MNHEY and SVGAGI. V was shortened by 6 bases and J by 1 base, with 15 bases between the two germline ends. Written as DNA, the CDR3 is TGTGCCAGCAGCTACGTGGCCTGGGGGAACACTGAAGCTTTCTTT. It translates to CASSYVAWGNTEAFF.

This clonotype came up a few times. The CDR3 sequence: CATSPRQGPDPEAFF. The CDR3 DNA follows: TGTGCCACCAGCCCACGACAGGGCCCGGACCCTGAAGCTTTCTTT. The gene calls are TRBV15 and TRBJ1-1; 7 bases line up with TRBD1. Germline V CDR1 and CDR2: LNHNV, YYDKDF (reference sequence). This CDR3 has 15 residues. With 5 bases clipped from V and 6 bases from J, the junction kept 12 bases outside the gene matches. Supplemented by reference TRBV15 and TRBJ1-1, the full variable domain reads DAMVIQNPRYQVTQFGKPVTLSCSQTLNHNVMYWYQQKSSQAPKLLFHYYDKDFNNEADTPDNFQSRRPNTSFCFLDIRSPGLGDTAMYLCATSPRQGPDPEAFFGQGTRLTVV.

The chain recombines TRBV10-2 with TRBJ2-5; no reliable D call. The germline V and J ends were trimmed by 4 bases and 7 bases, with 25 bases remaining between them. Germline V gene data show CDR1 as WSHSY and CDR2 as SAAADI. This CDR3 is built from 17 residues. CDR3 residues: CASSVNVDETGWGTQYF. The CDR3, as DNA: TGCGCCAGCAGTGTCAATGTCGATGAGACCGGTTGGGGGACCCAGTACTTC.

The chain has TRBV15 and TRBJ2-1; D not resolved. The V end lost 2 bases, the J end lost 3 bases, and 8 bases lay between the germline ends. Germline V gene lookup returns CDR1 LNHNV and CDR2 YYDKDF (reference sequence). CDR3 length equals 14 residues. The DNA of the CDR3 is TGTGCCACCAGCAGACCACCTGACTACAATGAGCAGTTCTTC. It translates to CATSRPPDYNEQFF.

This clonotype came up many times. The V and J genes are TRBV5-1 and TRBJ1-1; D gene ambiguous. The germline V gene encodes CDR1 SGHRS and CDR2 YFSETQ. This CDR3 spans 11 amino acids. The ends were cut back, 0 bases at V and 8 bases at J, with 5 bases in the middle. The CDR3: CASSLGGEAFF. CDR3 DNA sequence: TGCGCCAGCAGCTTGGGGGGAGAAGCTTTCTTT. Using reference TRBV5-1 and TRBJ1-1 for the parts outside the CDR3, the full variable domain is KAGVTQTPRYLIKTRGQQVTLSCSPISGHRSVSWYQQTPGQGLQFLFEYFSETQRNKGNFPGRFSGRQFSNSRSEMNVSTLELGDSALYLCASSLGGEAFFGQGTRLTVV.

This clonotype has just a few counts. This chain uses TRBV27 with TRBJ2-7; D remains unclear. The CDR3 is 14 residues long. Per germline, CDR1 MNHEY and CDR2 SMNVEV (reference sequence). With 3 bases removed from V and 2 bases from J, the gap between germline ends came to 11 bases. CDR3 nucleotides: TGTGCCAGCAGTTTTACCGACTCTACCTACGAGCAGTACTTC. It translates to CASSFTDSTYEQYF.

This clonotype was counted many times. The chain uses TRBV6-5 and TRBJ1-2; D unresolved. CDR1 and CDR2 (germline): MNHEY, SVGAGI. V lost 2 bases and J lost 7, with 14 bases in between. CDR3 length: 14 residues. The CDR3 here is CASSYKAETAGYTF. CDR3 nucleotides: TGTGCCAGCAGTTACAAGGCGGAAACCGCTGGCTACACCTTC.

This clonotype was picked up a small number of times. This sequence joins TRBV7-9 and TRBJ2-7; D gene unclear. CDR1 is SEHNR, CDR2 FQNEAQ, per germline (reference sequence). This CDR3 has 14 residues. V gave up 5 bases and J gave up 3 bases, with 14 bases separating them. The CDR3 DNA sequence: TGTGCCAGCAGCCCGCCCCCGGGCAACTACGAGCAGTACTTC. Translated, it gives CASSPPPGNYEQYF.

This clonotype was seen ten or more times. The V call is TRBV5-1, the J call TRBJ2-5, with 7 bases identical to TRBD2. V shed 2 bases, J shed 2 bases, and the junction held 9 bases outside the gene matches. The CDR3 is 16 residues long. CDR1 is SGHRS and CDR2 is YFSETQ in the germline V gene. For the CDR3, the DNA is TGCGCCAGCAGCTTCCCCCTAGCGGACTTACAAGAGACCCAGTACTTC. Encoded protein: CASSFPLADLQETQYF.